This T cell receptor (beta chain) was recovered during a study of cytotoxic CD8 clonotypes in ibrutinib-treated CLL. Regarding the study as a whole: Baseline-level clonality went beyond age-matched healthy donors and moved in step with circulating CD8+ T-cell counts.

Repertoires were generated with immunoSEQ multiplex PCR, while TCRdb's copy carries only in-frame clones and drops some. The sample contains roughly 29,000 clones, more than 75% of which appear only once. The V gene end was trimmed by 2 bases and the J gene end by 2 bases; junction bases not matched to a gene: 8. The CDR3 runs to 16 residues. CDR1 and CDR2 from the germline V gene are SGDLS and YYNGEE. This clone has just a few counts. What it binds is not known. The sample consisted of PBMCs, taken after 36 months of ibrutinib treatment. J is TRBJ2-5 and V is TRBV9; 8 positions agree with TRBD2. The sequence was collected from a human donor with chronic lymphocytic leukemia. The CDR3 region is CASSVYSGAIQETQYF. DNA for the CDR3: TGTGCCAGCAGCGTCTATAGCGGGGCTATACAAGAGACCCAGTACTTC.